This TCR beta chain was identified in a study of cytomegalovirus exposure and HLA in healthy donors. The overall study: Samples from HLA-typed donors yielded approximately 80 million unique TCRs in an early data release. Findings and limits, study-wide: The sole available immune exposure information was CMV serostatus.

PCR amplification relied on 60 Vbeta primers (plus 13 Jbeta primers). The protocol was immunoSEQ multiplex PCR, while the TCRdb copy is restricted to in-frame clones and leaves out a portion. The table includes roughly 98,000 clones, roughly 76% detected once. A note on this clone: No antigen is known for it.

The sequence came from a middle-aged man in good health and CMV-seronegative. Material for sequencing was PBMCs.

CDR3 bases: TGCACCAGCAGCCAAGTGCAGCGATCGAGCTCCTACAATGAGCAGTTCTTC. As protein: CTSSQVQRSSSYNEQFF. The rearrangement links TRBV1 to TRBJ2-1; TRBD2, as called in the table, went unchecked against the DNA. TRBV1 has pseudogene status. CDR3 length equals 17 residues.